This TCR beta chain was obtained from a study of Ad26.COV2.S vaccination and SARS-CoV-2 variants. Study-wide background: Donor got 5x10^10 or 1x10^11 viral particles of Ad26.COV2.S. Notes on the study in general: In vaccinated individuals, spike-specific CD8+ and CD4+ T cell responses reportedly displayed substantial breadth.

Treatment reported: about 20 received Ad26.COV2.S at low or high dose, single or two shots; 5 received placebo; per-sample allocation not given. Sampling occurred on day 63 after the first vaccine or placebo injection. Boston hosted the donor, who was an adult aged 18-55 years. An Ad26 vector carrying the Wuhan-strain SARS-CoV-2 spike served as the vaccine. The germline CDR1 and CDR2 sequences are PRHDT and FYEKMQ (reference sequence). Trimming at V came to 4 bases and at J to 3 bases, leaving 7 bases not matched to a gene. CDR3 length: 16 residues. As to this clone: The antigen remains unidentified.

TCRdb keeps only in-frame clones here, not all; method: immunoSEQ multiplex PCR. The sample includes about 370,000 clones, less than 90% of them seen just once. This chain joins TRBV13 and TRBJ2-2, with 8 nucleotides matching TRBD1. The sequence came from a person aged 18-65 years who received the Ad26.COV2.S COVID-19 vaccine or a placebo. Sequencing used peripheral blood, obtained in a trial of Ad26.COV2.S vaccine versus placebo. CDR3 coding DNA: TGTGCCAGCAGCTCCCATCAGGGGGCGTACACCGGGGAGCTGTTTTTT. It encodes CASSSHQGAYTGELFF.